Each of the 29 T cell receptor beta chains below was sequenced from the same sample in a study of T cell responses to AZD1222 COVID-19 vaccine. The assay was immunoSEQ multiplex PCR, and TCRdb's table has in-frame clones only and misses some. The repertoire consists of approximately 130,000 clones, with 75% to 85% occurring once and the leading ten covering about 7.9%. The sequencing here drew on peripheral blood, taken 28 days after the second dose of the MenACWY control vaccine. The origin of the receptors is an adult who received the MenACWY meningococcal vaccine as a control.

V is TRBV6-6 and J is TRBJ1-5, with D tentatively TRBD1 (6 bases). The V and J ends lost 5 bases and 0 bases respectively, with 14 bases between them. The CDR3 loop spans 16 amino acids. Germline CDR1 is MNHNY and CDR2 is SVGAGI (reference sequence). CDR3 in amino acids: CASSTRTDYSNQPQHF. The DNA of the CDR3 is TGTGCCAGCAGTACAAGGACAGATTATAGCAATCAGCCCCAGCATTTT.

The chain employs TRBV10-3 and TRBJ2-2; 14 nucleotides align to TRBD2. V gave up 6 bases and J gave up 7 bases; unmatched junction bases: 1. CDR3 length: 14 amino acids. Germline CDR1 ENHRY, CDR2 SYGVKD. The CDR3 is CAIRGLAGDGELFF. The CDR3 region has the DNA TGTGCCATCAGGGGACTAGCGGGAGACGGGGAGCTGTTTTTT.

This sequence joins TRBV28 and TRBJ2-5; 10 bases agree with TRBD2. This CDR3 has 15 amino acids. J lost 5 bases, V lost 5 bases, and 8 bases had no gene match. Germline assignment: CDR1 MDHEN and CDR2 SYDVKM. DNA for the CDR3: TGTGCCAGCAGTCCCTATAGCGGGGGGTGGGAGACCCAGTACTTC. Amino acid sequence: CASSPYSGGWETQYF.

This clone was picked up a small number of times. The CDR3 is CASSQEGGQLNTEAFF. CDR3 sequence (DNA): TGTGCCAGCAGCCAAGAGGGGGGACAACTGAACACTGAAGCTTTCTTT. The chain uses TRBV3-1 (or the pseudogene TRBV3-2) and TRBJ1-1, with a possible D match to TRBD1 (6 bases). Trimming stripped 0 bases from V and 0 bases from J, with 11 bases between. This CDR3 comprises 16 residues. Per the germline V gene, CDR1 is LGHDT and CDR2 is YNNKEL (reference sequence).

This clone has just one count. The chain links TRBV2 to TRBJ1-1; possible D gene TRBD1, 5 bases. Trimming left V 7 bases short and J 8 bases short, with 26 bases between. Per the germline V gene, CDR1 is SNHLY and CDR2 is FYNNEI. The length of the CDR3 is 16 residues. CDR3 DNA sequence: TGTGCCAGCAAATTCCGCCCCCTTGGGGCGCTGGAAGAAGCTTTCTTT. It yields the protein CASKFRPLGALEEAFF.

The V gene is TRBV27, the J gene TRBJ1-6; D is undetermined. Trimming shortened V by 4 bases and J by 4 bases, and 8 bases separated the two germline ends. The CDR3 extends over 14 amino acids. Germline CDR1 MNHEY, CDR2 SMNVEV (reference sequence). CDR3: CASSWTLYNSPLHF. Written as DNA, the CDR3 is TGTGCCAGCAGTTGGACTCTATATAATTCACCCCTCCACTTT.

This rearrangement joins TRBV6-5 to TRBJ1-4; D is perhaps TRBD1 (5 bases). Trimming removed 7 bases at V and 4 bases at J, with 13 bases between. CDR1 is MNHEY and CDR2 is SVGAGI in the germline V gene. This CDR3 comprises 14 residues. CDR3 nucleotide sequence: TGTGCCAGCAAACGCGACAGCAATAATGAAAAACTGTTTTTT. Translating gives CASKRDSNNEKLFF.

The chain couples TRBV19 to TRBJ1-1; 10 nucleotides agree with TRBD1. CDR3 size: 15 residues. The V gene's germline CDR1 is LNHDA and CDR2 SQIVND (reference sequence). V shed 7 bases, J shed 3 bases, and the junction held 8 bases outside the gene matches. The CDR3 DNA reads as TGTGCCAGTAACCCGACAGGGGGCTCCGACACTGAAGCTTTCTTT. Its protein is CASNPTGGSDTEAFF.

The chain combines TRBV7-9 with TRBJ1-1; D call uncertain. CDR3 length: 11 amino acids. Germline CDR1 SEHNR, CDR2 FQNEAQ (reference sequence). Trimming removed 7 bases at V and 1 base at J, with 4 bases between. CDR3 residues: CASITNTEAFF. The CDR3 coding sequence is TGTGCCAGCATCACGAACACTGAAGCTTTCTTT.

This chain links TRBV6-5 with TRBJ2-7; D call uncertain. The V gene lost 2 bases and the J gene lost 5 bases, with 10 bases spanning the gap. Germline values: CDR1 MNHEY, CDR2 SVGAGI. This CDR3 spans 13 amino acids. As DNA, the CDR3 is TGTGCCAGCAGTTACCGCAGGAACCACGAGCAGTACGTC. It yields the protein CASSYRRNHEQYV.

The chain joins TRBV2 to TRBJ1-1; D remains unclear. The V gene lost 2 bases and the J gene lost 4 bases, with 11 bases spanning the gap. The CDR3 is made up of 14 amino acids. Germline-derived CDR1 and CDR2 are SNHLY and FYNNEI. CDR3 nucleotides: TGTGCCAGCAGTGAATTCCAGGAGGGCACTGAAGCTTTCTTT. Translating gives CASSEFQEGTEAFF.

The V gene is TRBV14, the J gene TRBJ1-3; TRBD1 is a possible D gene (5 bases). The CDR3 extends over 14 amino acids. V lost 1 base to trimming and J lost 4 bases, with 8 bases between them. CDR1 is SGHDN and CDR2 is FVKESK in the germline V gene. CDR3 residues: CASSQGTQGNTIYF. In nucleotides, the CDR3 is TGTGCCAGCAGCCAAGGGACACAAGGAAACACCATATATTTT.

This clone was seen only a few times. This chain uses TRBV18 with TRBJ1-2, with D tentatively TRBD1 (5 bases). Germline CDR1 KGHSH, CDR2 LQKENI. The ends were cut back, 3 bases at V and 4 bases at J, with 9 bases in the middle. This CDR3 comprises 13 residues. The DNA for the CDR3 is TGTGCCAGCTCACCCGACAGTTCCTATGGCTACACCTTC. Protein sequence: CASSPDSSYGYTF.

The chain is built from TRBV24-1 and TRBJ2-3, with 8 nucleotides matching TRBD2. The trim removed 3 bases at V and 2 bases at J, leaving 15 bases unmatched. Germline V lookup: CDR1 KGHDR, CDR2 SFDVKD. This CDR3 is built from 19 residues. The CDR3 DNA follows: TGTGCCACCAGTGATCCCTCGGGCCGAATAGCGGGGTACACAGATACGCAGTATTTT. It codes for CATSDPSGRIAGYTDTQYF.

The chain combines TRBV16 with TRBJ2-7, with TRBD2 identical over 13 bases. CDR3 size: 15 residues. Germline V gene sequence: CDR1 KGHSY, CDR2 FQNENV. The J segment lost 2 bases and the V segment lost 6 bases, leaving 4 bases of the junction unmatched. CDR3 sequence (DNA): TGTGCCAGCAGTCCAGGACTAGCGGGGGCCTACGAGCAGTACTTC. Protein sequence: CASSPGLAGAYEQYF.

The CDR3 region is CATSREAARGQEKLFF. DNA for the CDR3: TGTGCCACCAGCAGAGAGGCGGCCAGGGGGCAGGAAAAACTGTTTTTT. The chain has TRBV15 and TRBJ1-4; 8 bases line up with TRBD1. With V trimmed by 0 bases and J by 8 bases, 8 bases remained unmatched. The CDR3 length is 16 residues. Germline V lookup: CDR1 LNHNV, CDR2 YYDKDF (reference sequence).

This clone was seen only a few times. At one end the junction does not follow the germline gene, possibly because of a read error. The chain is built from TRBV6-5 and TRBJ2-2; possible D gene TRBD1, 6 bases. Germline assignment: CDR1 MNHEY and CDR2 SVGAGI. There are 16 residues in the CDR3. The CDR3 here is CASSYLGTGNAGELFF. In DNA form, the CDR3 reads TGTGCCAGCAGTTACCTTGGTACAGGGAACGCCGGGGAGCTGTTTTTT.

This clone was observed a few times. V and J are TRBV28 and TRBJ1-5; a weak D match, TRBD1 (5 bases). Trimming left V 8 bases short and J 5 bases short, with 13 bases between. This CDR3 has 13 amino acids. Germline V gene sequence: CDR1 MDHEN, CDR2 SYDVKM. The CDR3 loop reads CASQSGSDQPQHF. The CDR3 DNA is TGTGCCAGCCAGTCAGGGAGCGATCAGCCCCAGCATTTT.

This rearrangement joins TRBV30 to TRBJ1-2; the D is unclear. Deletions cut 2 bases from V and 2 bases from J, with 21 bases between. The CDR3 totals 17 residues. Germline V gene sequence: CDR1 GTSNPN, CDR2 SVGIG (reference sequence). The CDR3 DNA follows: TGTGCCTGGAGTCGTCACGACCCGGGTCCTCAGAACTATGGCTACACCTTC. Translated: CAWSRHDPGPQNYGYTF.

This clone has more than one count but fewer than ten. J is TRBJ2-3 and V is TRBV7-2; the match to TRBD2 covers 11 bases. V lost 5 bases, J lost 3 bases, and 4 bases stayed unmatched. Germline assignment: CDR1 SGHTA and CDR2 FQGNSA. The CDR3 consists of 15 residues. CDR3 sequence reads: CASSPRTSGTDTQYF. The CDR3, as DNA: TGTGCCAGCAGCCCAAGGACTAGCGGGACAGATACGCAGTATTTT.

The chain couples TRBV3-1 (or the pseudogene TRBV3-2) to TRBJ2-7; 11 bases are shared with TRBD2. The CDR3 loop spans 14 amino acids. V was clipped by 4 bases and J by 5 bases; unmatched bases: 4. The germline gives CDR1 LGHDT, CDR2 YNNKEL (reference sequence). This chain's CDR3 is CASSLTSGKNEQYF. DNA for the CDR3: TGTGCCAGCAGCCTGACTAGCGGGAAGAACGAGCAGTACTTC.

The J gene is TRBJ2-7, the V gene TRBV14, with unresolved D. Per germline, CDR1 SGHDN and CDR2 FVKESK. There are 13 residues in the CDR3. The V end was cut by 0 bases, the J end by 10 bases, with 13 bases between. The CDR3 region has the DNA TGTGCCAGCAGCCAAGATTTAAGTAAGAGACAGTACTTC. Its translation is CASSQDLSKRQYF.

The rearrangement links TRBV29-1 to TRBJ2-4; the D gene is possibly TRBD2 (7 bases). The CDR3 is 13 amino acids. Looked up from germline, CDR1 is SQVTM and CDR2 is ANQGSEA. Trimming left V 3 bases short and J 5 bases short, with 11 bases between. CDR3 residues: CSVEEGGENIQYF. The CDR3, as DNA: TGCAGCGTTGAGGAAGGGGGGGAAAACATTCAGTACTTC.

V usage is TRBV24-1 and J usage is TRBJ2-1; D is unresolved. V was pared by 6 bases and J by 5 bases, with 10 bases between. CDR3 size: 13 residues. Germline loops: CDR1 KGHDR, CDR2 SFDVKD. The CDR3 coding sequence is TGTGCCACCAGTAGGGCCTTTAACAATGAGCAGTTCTTC. Protein product: CATSRAFNNEQFF.

The V and J genes are TRBV24-1 and TRBJ1-2; weak D call: TRBD1 (5 bases). The CDR3 sequence is 13 residues long. Germline V CDR1 and CDR2: KGHDR, SFDVKD. Trimming took 3 bases from V and 5 from J, leaving 9 bases between them. This CDR3 reads CATSDAGHYGYTF. CDR3 sequence (DNA): TGTGCCACCAGTGATGCAGGGCATTATGGCTACACCTTC.

This clone has only one observation. The rearrangement uses TRBV11-2 and TRBJ1-6; D remains unclear. Trimming pared 3 bases from V and 10 bases from J, leaving 16 bases between. The CDR3 contains 15 residues. CDR1 and CDR2 from the germline V gene are SGHAT and FQNNGV. CDR3 loop: CASSFILPGWSPLHF. CDR3 DNA: TGTGCCAGCAGCTTTATCCTTCCGGGATGGTCACCCCTCCACTTT.

The gene calls are TRBV9 and TRBJ1-5; D possibly corresponds to TRBD1 (6 bases). This CDR3 is built from 17 residues. In germline, CDR1 is SGDLS, CDR2 YYNGEE. V shed 6 bases and J shed 0 bases, with 19 bases lying between them. CDR3 nucleotide sequence: TGTGCCAGCACCAGCACCGAGGGGGAATATAGCAATCAGCCCCAGCATTTT. Its protein product is CASTSTEGEYSNQPQHF.

The chain carries TRBV19 and TRBJ1-5, with D unresolved. The germline gives CDR1 LNHDA, CDR2 SQIVND (reference sequence). Trimming stripped 5 bases from V and 3 bases from J, with 11 bases between. This CDR3 is 14 amino acids long. The CDR3 DNA sequence: TGTGCCAGTAGTTCGGTGAACCCCAATCAGCCCCAGCATTTT. It codes for CASSSVNPNQPQHF.

In this sample, this clone turned up a few times. The rearrangement joins TRBV6-5 to TRBJ2-3; 12 bases are a match to TRBD2. The germline V gene has CDR1 MNHEY and CDR2 SVGAGI. V was clipped by 5 bases and J by 4 bases; unmatched bases: 4. This CDR3 is built from 15 residues. CDR3 bases: TGTGCCAGCAGTCAACTAGCGGGGGGCCCAGATACGCAGTATTTT. It translates to CASSQLAGGPDTQYF.